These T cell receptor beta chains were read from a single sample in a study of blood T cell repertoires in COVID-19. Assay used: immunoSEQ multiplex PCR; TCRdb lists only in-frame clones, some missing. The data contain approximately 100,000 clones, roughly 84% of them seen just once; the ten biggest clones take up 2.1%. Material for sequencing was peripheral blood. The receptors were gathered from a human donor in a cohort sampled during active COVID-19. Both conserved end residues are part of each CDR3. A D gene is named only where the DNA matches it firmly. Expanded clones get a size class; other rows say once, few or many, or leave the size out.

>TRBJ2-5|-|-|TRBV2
TGTGCCAGCAGTGTAGGGGCCCAAGGGGAGACCCAGTACTTC
CASSVGAQGETQYF
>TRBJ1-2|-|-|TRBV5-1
TGCGCCAGCAGCAGCGCTGCCGGGACTCCGAACCGGGGCTACACCTTC
CASSSAAGTPNRGYTF
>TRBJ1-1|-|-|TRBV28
TGTGCCAGCAGTTTACCCGAGGAGGGCTGGGGTGAAGCTTTCTTT
CASSLPEEGWGEAFF
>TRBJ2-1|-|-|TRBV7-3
TGTGCCAGCAGCCCACGGGACACGGGGTTCGCTGAGCAGTTCTTC
CASSPRDTGFAEQFF
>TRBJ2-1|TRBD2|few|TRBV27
TGTGCCAGCAGTAGCGGGAACCACCATGAGCAGTTCTTC
CASSSGNHHEQFF
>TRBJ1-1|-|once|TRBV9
TGTGCCAGCAGCCCCCGGGGGGGCAACACTGAAGCTTTCTTT
CASSPRGGNTEAFF
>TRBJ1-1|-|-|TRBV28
TGTGCCAGCAGTTTATGGGGGAGAGACACTGAAGCTTTCTTT
CASSLWGRDTEAFF
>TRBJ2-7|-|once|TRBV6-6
TGTGCCAGCAAAGAGAACCCTTCCTACGAGCAGTACTTC
CASKENPSYEQYF
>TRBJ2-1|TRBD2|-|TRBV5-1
TGCGCCAGCAGAACCTATGGGACTAGCGGAAGCAATGAGCAGTTCTTC
CASRTYGTSGSNEQFF
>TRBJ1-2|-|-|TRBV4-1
TGCGCCAGCAGGGGCGACAACTATGGCTACACCTTC
CASRGDNYGYTF
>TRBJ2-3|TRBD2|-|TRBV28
TGTGCCAGCAGTTTGGGTGGCGGGGGGGGCACAGATACGCAGTATTTT
CASSLGGGGGTDTQYF